These 24 T cell receptor beta chains came from one sample sequenced in a study of neoadjuvant anti-PD-1 for oral cavity cancer. Regarding time point: after neoadjuvant nivolumab, at surgical resection. The protocol was immunoSEQ multiplex PCR, while the TCRdb copy is restricted to in-frame clones and leaves out a portion. The repertoire includes over 14,000 clones, roughly 74% of them detected once, and 2.5% to 3.5% sits in the top ten. Material: PBMCs, obtained after nivolumab (anti-PD-1) treatment. These TCRs come from a person aged 35-79 years with oral cavity squamous cell carcinoma.

V and J are TRBV5-4 and TRBJ1-2; D is unresolved. The germline V gene encodes CDR1 SGHNT and CDR2 YYREEE (reference sequence). The CDR3 length is 13 residues. Deletions cut 2 bases from V and 4 bases from J, with 9 bases between. CDR3 in DNA: TGTGCCAGCAGCTTAGAAGGGAGCTATGGCTACACCTTC. Protein: CASSLEGSYGYTF.

This clone appeared a single time. The rearrangement links TRBV19 to TRBJ2-7, with no clear D. V lost 5 bases and J lost 4, with 18 bases in between. From germline, CDR1 is LNHDA and CDR2 SQIVND (reference sequence). The CDR3 is 15 residues long. CDR3 sequence reads: CASSPSTPPRYEQYF. The CDR3 nucleotides read TGTGCCAGTAGTCCGTCGACACCCCCGAGATACGAGCAGTACTTC.

The chain uses TRBV25-1 and TRBJ2-2, with D perhaps matching TRBD1 (6 bases). The CDR3 is 14 amino acids. Germline V gene lookup returns CDR1 MGHDK and CDR2 SYGVNS. Trimming stripped 0 bases from V and 7 bases from J, with 9 bases between. CDR3 sequence reads: CASSEYNRDGELFF. The CDR3 DNA sequence: TGTGCCAGCAGTGAATACAACAGGGACGGGGAGCTGTTTTTT.

The chain joins TRBV19 to TRBJ2-7, with a possible D match to TRBD2 (6 bases). Germline V lookup: CDR1 LNHDA, CDR2 SQIVND (reference sequence). The CDR3 totals 16 residues. V was pared by 3 bases and J by 3 bases, with 18 bases between. CDR3 DNA sequence: TGTGCCAGTAGTATGGCCGGAGGAGGGGTGGTCTACGAGCAGTACTTC. This encodes CASSMAGGGVVYEQYF.

The chain is built from TRBV11-2 and TRBJ1-1; TRBD1 might be the D (5 bases). The CDR3 is 14 residues long. Per the germline V gene, CDR1 is SGHAT and CDR2 is FQNNGV. With 5 bases removed from V and 4 bases from J, the gap between germline ends came to 14 bases. DNA of the CDR3: TGTGCCAGCAGCCCCCCCCGTGGGGCCACTGAAGCTTTCTTT. Translation: CASSPPRGATEAFF. The whole variable domain, remainder taken from reference TRBV11-2 and TRBJ1-1, is EAGVAQSPRYKIIEKRQSVAFWCNPISGHATLYWYQQILGQGPKLLIQFQNNGVVDDSQLPKDRFSAERLKGVDSTLKIQPAKLEDSAVYLCASSPPRGATEAFFGQGTRLTVV.

This clone was detected only once. The gene calls are TRBV6-5 and TRBJ2-7, with 9 nucleotides matching TRBD2. V gave up 2 bases and J gave up 7 bases; unmatched junction bases: 6. CDR3 length: 14 residues. CDR1 is MNHEY, CDR2 SVGAGI, per germline. As DNA, the CDR3 is TGTGCCAGCAGTTACGCCCTAGCGGGAAGTGAGCAGTACTTC. Amino acid sequence: CASSYALAGSEQYF.

The chain recombines TRBV5-5 with TRBJ2-7; 8 positions match TRBD2. CDR3 length equals 15 residues. CDR1 and CDR2 (germline): SGHKS, YYEKEE (reference sequence). J gave up 2 bases and V 3 bases, and 7 bases lay outside the gene matches. This chain's CDR3 is CASSSQREPPYEQYF. CDR3 coding DNA: TGTGCCAGCAGCTCCCAGCGGGAGCCCCCCTACGAGCAGTACTTC.

As DNA, the CDR3 is TGCGCCAGCAGCCGTGGACAGGGTGTGAACACTGAAGCTTTCTTT. It is translated as CASSRGQGVNTEAFF. V is TRBV5-1 and J is TRBJ1-1; 8 nucleotides agree with TRBD1. Per germline, CDR1 SGHRS and CDR2 YFSETQ. Trimming took 4 bases from V and 0 from J; bases not matched to a gene: 5. This CDR3 region has 15 residues.

This clone was seen a handful of times. The J gene is TRBJ1-2, the V gene TRBV28; D might be TRBD1 (5 bases). The V and J ends lost 3 bases and 7 bases respectively, with 18 bases between them. The CDR3 contains 15 residues. Germline values: CDR1 MDHEN, CDR2 SYDVKM. The DNA of the CDR3 is TGTGCCAGCAGTTTTTTCGACGGGGCTCTTGGTGGCTACACCTTC. This codes for CASSFFDGALGGYTF.

V and J are TRBV9 and TRBJ2-2; D tentatively fits TRBD1 or TRBD2 (5 bases each). V lost 4 bases, J lost 6 bases, and 19 bases lay in between. The CDR3 sequence is 16 residues long. Germline lookup yields CDR1 SGDLS and CDR2 YYNGEE. CDR3 DNA: TGTGCCAGCAGCCCGAGGGCGCAGGGATACGCCGGGGAGCTGTTTTTT. Its translation is CASSPRAQGYAGELFF.

The V call is TRBV27, the J call TRBJ2-2; D possibly matches TRBD1 or TRBD2 (5 bases each). V dropped 4 bases and J dropped 1 base, with 7 bases sitting between them. Germline V gives CDR1 MNHEY, CDR2 SMNVEV (reference sequence). The CDR3 has 14 residues. CDR3 in amino acids: CASSWDENTGELFF. CDR3 DNA: TGTGCCAGCAGTTGGGACGAGAACACCGGGGAGCTGTTTTTT.

V usage is TRBV7-8 and J usage is TRBJ2-7, with a weak D call TRBD2 (5 bases). Germline values: CDR1 SGHVS, CDR2 FQNEAQ. V lost 4 bases and J lost 3, with 10 bases in between. This CDR3 contains 13 residues. CDR3 bases: TGTGCCAGCAGCTCCATCGAGGGCTACGAGCAGTACTTC. Amino acid sequence: CASSSIEGYEQYF.

The chain is built from TRBV6-1 and TRBJ1-1, with D possibly being TRBD1 (6 bases). V lost 0 bases and J 4 bases, leaving 9 bases between the germline ends. CDR1 is MNHNS and CDR2 is SASEGT in the germline V gene. This CDR3 is built from 14 residues. CDR3 region: CASSEAGGGTEAFF. CDR3 in DNA: TGTGCCAGCAGTGAAGCTGGGGGCGGCACTGAAGCTTTCTTT.

For this clone: The same CDR3 arises from other DNA sequences in this sample as well. The chain has TRBV6-1 and TRBJ2-2, with TRBD2 as a possible D gene (5 bases). This CDR3 comprises 15 residues. Germline CDR1 is MNHNS and CDR2 is SASEGT. The V and J ends lost 3 bases and 1 base respectively, with 9 bases between them. CDR3 nucleotide sequence: TGTGCCAGCAGTGAGCCGGGGAGGAACACCGGGGAGCTGTTTTTT. This gives the protein CASSEPGRNTGELFF.

This clone showed up just once. V and J are TRBV27 and TRBJ2-1; the match to TRBD1 covers 8 bases. The germline V gene has CDR1 MNHEY and CDR2 SMNVEV (reference sequence). V was pared by 4 bases and J by 6 bases, with 2 bases of the junction left unmatched. The CDR3 is 13 residues long. The CDR3 spells CASSYDRGNEQFF. The CDR3 coding sequence is TGTGCCAGCAGTTATGACAGGGGCAATGAGCAGTTCTTC.

The rearrangement links TRBV2 to TRBJ2-3; 9 bases map to TRBD1. Germline CDR1 is SNHLY and CDR2 is FYNNEI. V gave up 3 bases and J gave up 4 bases; unmatched junction bases: 11. CDR3 length: 17 residues. The CDR3 DNA reads TGTGCCAGCAGTGATCCGGGACAGGGCCTATGGGCAGATACGCAGTATTTT. Translating it yields CASSDPGQGLWADTQYF.

In this sample, this clone turned up a few times. The chain has TRBV27 and TRBJ2-2; D unclear. CDR1 MNHEY and CDR2 SMNVEV come from the germline V gene (reference sequence). The CDR3 consists of 14 residues. The V end was cut by 5 bases, the J end by 1 base, with 8 bases between. CDR3 sequence: CASSLARNTGELFF. CDR3 sequence (DNA): TGTGCCAGCAGTCTCGCACGGAACACCGGGGAGCTGTTTTTT.

The chain combines TRBV6-1 with TRBJ2-1; 9 bases fit TRBD1. The CDR3 is made up of 14 amino acids. The ends lost 6 bases at V and 8 bases at J; junction bases unmatched: 8. Looked up from germline, CDR1 is MNHNS and CDR2 is SASEGT. CDR3 DNA: TGTGCCAGCAGCCGCCGGGACAGGGTCCATGAGCAGTTCTTC. Translation: CASSRRDRVHEQFF.

This clone was recorded a few times. This rearrangement joins TRBV7-2 to TRBJ1-2, with 8 bases lining up with TRBD1. The CDR3 extends over 16 amino acids. Germline V CDR1 and CDR2: SGHTA, FQGNSA. J gave up 3 bases and V 1 base, and 7 bases lay outside the gene matches. In nucleotides, the CDR3 is TGTGCCAGCAGCTTAGTACCGCCGACAGGGGACTATGGCTACACCTTC. Translating it yields CASSLVPPTGDYGYTF.

V gene TRBV7-8 combines with J gene TRBJ2-7; D remains unclear. The CDR3 spans 16 residues. V was pared by 1 base and J by 2 bases, with 15 bases between. The germline CDR1 and CDR2 sequences are SGHVS and FQNEAQ. CDR3 protein: CASSLVPDPMAYEQYF. For the CDR3, the DNA is TGTGCCAGCAGCTTAGTTCCGGACCCCATGGCCTACGAGCAGTACTTC.

This chain links TRBV6-5 with TRBJ1-4; 9 bases match TRBD1. The CDR3 sequence is 15 residues long. From germline, CDR1 is MNHEY and CDR2 SVGAGI. The J segment lost 7 bases and the V segment lost 6 bases, leaving 9 bases of the junction unmatched. CDR3 sequence (DNA): TGTGCCAGCAGGGGGACAGGGAAGTCCCTTGAAAAACTGTTTTTT. Its protein is CASRGTGKSLEKLFF.

J is TRBJ2-3 and V is TRBV5-8, with 7 bases aligning to TRBD2. The CDR3 runs to 16 residues. From germline, CDR1 is SGHTS and CDR2 YDEGEE. J was trimmed by 2 bases and V by 4 bases; bases with no gene match: 10. The CDR3 loop reads CASSGSGRTYTDTQYF. In DNA form, the CDR3 reads TGTGCCAGCAGCGGTAGCGGGCGGACCTACACAGATACGCAGTATTTT.

V gene TRBV30 combines with J gene TRBJ2-5; TRBD1 might be the D (6 bases). Germline V gene data show CDR1 as GTSNPN and CDR2 as SVGIG (reference sequence). Deletions cut 5 bases from V and 5 bases from J, with 15 bases between. This CDR3 spans 13 amino acids. The CDR3 is CAWEPWGRETQYF. In nucleotides, the CDR3 is TGTGCCTGGGAACCATGGGGGCGGGAGACCCAGTACTTC.

The gene calls are TRBV14 and TRBJ2-3, with unresolved D. This CDR3 has 16 residues. V lost 0 bases and J 1 base, leaving 11 bases between the germline ends. Germline V CDR1 and CDR2: SGHDN, FVKESK. The CDR3 reads CASSQDRGSGTDTQYF. CDR3 in DNA: TGTGCCAGCAGCCAAGATCGCGGTTCAGGCACAGATACGCAGTATTTT.